One and the same sample provided the 17 T cell receptor beta chains below, sequenced in a study of T-cell memory formation after mild COVID-19. TCRdb called the 5' RACE reads again in MiXCR, with one record for every CDR3 protein. The sample consists of about 34,000 distinct CDR3 sequences, 7.7% of them appearing once. Sequencing was done on a sample of PBMCs or a T cell subset sorted from them (not recorded which). Source of these receptors: a young man who had mild COVID-19 (a few samples of this study predate the infection). Cell type and time point are not known.

Many counts were recorded for this clonotype. The chain joins TRBV7-3 to TRBJ2-3; 7 nucleotides align to TRBD2. Germline V lookup: CDR1 SGHTA, CDR2 FQGTGA. The CDR3 totals 14 residues. V lost 2 bases and J lost 4; bases outside the gene matches: 3. The CDR3 DNA reads TGTGCCAGCAGCTTACTAGCGGCCCCAGATACGCAGTATTTT. Its protein is CASSLLAAPDTQYF.

In its sample, this clonotype was seen many times. This rearrangement joins TRBV5-1 to TRBJ2-1; tentatively, D is TRBD1 (5 bases). Germline V gene lookup returns CDR1 SGHRS and CDR2 YFSETQ. The V and J ends lost 2 bases and 4 bases respectively, with 10 bases between them. CDR3 size: 14 residues. CDR3 coding DNA: TGCGCCAGCAGCTTTGGGGCCATTTACAATGAGCAGTTCTTC. Its translation is CASSFGAIYNEQFF.

This clonotype was seen repeatedly, ten times or more. The rearrangement joins TRBV7-3 to TRBJ2-3, with a weak D call TRBD2 (5 bases). The V and J ends lost 2 bases and 7 bases respectively, with 16 bases between them. From germline, CDR1 is SGHTA and CDR2 FQGTGA. The CDR3 consists of 15 residues. As DNA, the CDR3 is TGTGCCAGCAGCTTAGACTATGGGAGTAGTAATACGCAGTATTTT. Residues: CASSLDYGSSNTQYF.

This clonotype came up many times. The V call is TRBV20-1, the J call TRBJ2-1; no clear D. CDR1 and CDR2 from the germline V gene are DFQATT and SNEGSKA (reference sequence). The CDR3 is 12 amino acids. V lost 6 bases, J lost 10 bases, and 16 bases lay in between. The DNA of the CDR3 is TGCAGTGCCCAGAAGATTTTCCGGGAGCAGTTCTTC. This sequence encodes CSAQKIFREQFF.

This clonotype was detected ten times or more. The CDR3 DNA is TGTGCCAGCGTGACTGGGGGATCGGGTTCACCCCTCCACTTT. Translation: CASVTGGSGSPLHF. The chain combines TRBV6-6 with TRBJ1-6; possibly TRBD1 for D (5 bases). The CDR3 runs 14 residues. V was pared by 8 bases and J by 9 bases, with 17 bases between. The germline gives CDR1 MNHNY, CDR2 SVGAGI (reference sequence).

This clonotype was found a few times. The CDR3 loop is CASSLPLAGSETQYF. For the CDR3, the DNA is TGTGCCAGCAGCTTGCCGCTAGCGGGGTCAGAGACCCAGTACTTC. The chain recombines TRBV5-4 with TRBJ2-5; 9 nucleotides match TRBD2. The CDR3 contains 15 residues. The J segment lost 4 bases and the V segment lost 1 base, leaving 5 bases of the junction unmatched. The germline V gene has CDR1 SGHNT and CDR2 YYREEE (reference sequence).

This clonotype was recorded many times. This rearrangement joins TRBV20-1 to TRBJ1-1, with TRBD1 identical over 9 bases. The junction had 7 bases not matched to a gene; V was cut back by 4 bases and J by 4 bases. Germline loops: CDR1 DFQATT, CDR2 SNEGSKA (reference sequence). The CDR3 extends over 14 amino acids. CDR3 region: CSATPGQGGTEAFF. The CDR3 DNA is TGCAGTGCTACCCCGGGACAGGGAGGCACTGAAGCTTTCTTT.

In this sample, this clonotype turned up a few times. This chain links TRBV10-1 with TRBJ2-3; 10 positions agree with TRBD2. Germline CDR1 and CDR2: WNHNN and SYGVQD (reference sequence). There are 16 residues in the CDR3. After removal of 4 bases from V and 4 bases from J, the junction contained 8 bases not matched to a gene. The CDR3 spells CASSGSLAGVSDTQYF. The CDR3 bases are TGCGCCAGCAGTGGTTCGCTAGCGGGAGTTTCAGATACGCAGTATTTT.

This clonotype was recorded at least ten times. The chain uses TRBV12-3 or TRBV12-4 and TRBJ1-5; D might be TRBD1 (6 bases). The CDR3 spans 16 residues. The V end was cut by 7 bases, the J end by 6 bases, with 22 bases between. The CDR3 region has the DNA TGTGCCAGCAATTCCAATAATAACAGGGCGGGTCAGCCCCAGCATTTT. Residues: CASNSNNNRAGQPQHF.

The chain combines TRBV29-1 with TRBJ2-5, with 8 bases lining up with TRBD1. The CDR3 contains 13 residues. V lost 3 bases, J lost 5 bases, and 5 bases stayed unmatched. Germline V CDR1 and CDR2: SQVTM, ANQGSEA. For the CDR3, the DNA is TGCAGCGTTGACAGGGGGCGAGGGGAGACCCAGTACTTC. As protein: CSVDRGRGETQYF. The full variable domain, completed using reference TRBV29-1 and TRBJ2-5, is SAVISQKPSRDICQRGTSLTIQCQVDSQVTMMFWYRQQPGQSLTLIATANQGSEATYESGFVIDKFPISRPNLTFSTLTVSNMSPEDSSIYLCSVDRGRGETQYFGPGTRLLVL.

This clonotype appeared many times. This chain links TRBV6-2 or TRBV6-3 with TRBJ2-3; 9 bases line up with TRBD1. Germline V lookup: CDR1 MNHEY, CDR2 SVGEGT. V was pared by 4 bases and J by 2 bases, with 10 bases of the junction left unmatched. CDR3 length equals 17 residues. The CDR3 sequence is CASSSARTGGVTDTQYF. The CDR3 DNA is TGTGCCAGCAGTTCGGCCCGTACAGGGGGCGTCACAGATACGCAGTATTTT.

This clonotype was seen many times. The chain uses TRBV6-2 or TRBV6-3 and TRBJ2-4, with 7 bases aligning to TRBD2. Germline V gene sequence: CDR1 MNHEY, CDR2 SVGEGT. The CDR3 consists of 13 residues. The J segment lost 9 bases and the V segment lost 5 bases, leaving 7 bases of the junction unmatched. DNA for the CDR3: TGTGCCAGCAGTACGCGGGGGACGGGCATTCAGTACTTC. Its protein is CASSTRGTGIQYF.

This clonotype is large. The chain uses TRBV7-8 and TRBJ2-7, with no clear D. This CDR3 has 16 residues. Trimming pared 0 bases from V and 3 bases from J, leaving 15 bases between. Per the germline V gene, CDR1 is SGHVS and CDR2 is FQNEAQ. The CDR3 is CASSLALDPSGYEQYF. The CDR3 bases are TGTGCCAGCAGCTTAGCGCTCGACCCCTCGGGCTACGAGCAGTACTTC. Full variable domain (remainder filled in from reference TRBV7-8 and TRBJ2-7): GAGVSQSPRYKVAKRGQDVALRCDPISGHVSLFWYQQALGQGPEFLTYFQNEAQLDKSGLPSDRFFAERPEGSVSTLKIQRTQQEDSAVYLCASSLALDPSGYEQYFGPGTRLTVT.

Many counts were recorded for this clonotype. This rearrangement joins TRBV7-2 to TRBJ2-1; 7 bases match TRBD1. The CDR3 has 16 amino acids. V was clipped by 2 bases and J by 7 bases; unmatched bases: 11. Germline assignment: CDR1 SGHTA and CDR2 FQGNSA. DNA for the CDR3: TGTGCCAGCAGCTTAAGGGGCAGGGGGATGTGGAATGAGCAGTTCTTC. Translated, it gives CASSLRGRGMWNEQFF.

This clonotype was counted ten times or more. V gene TRBV13 combines with J gene TRBJ2-7; possibly TRBD1 for D (8 bases). Trimming stripped 5 bases from V and 1 base from J, with 15 bases between. This CDR3 comprises 15 residues. CDR1 and CDR2 from the germline V gene are PRHDT and FYEKMQ (reference sequence). The CDR3 DNA follows: TGTGCCAGCAGCCCGACAGGGGAGGGATCCTACGAGCAGTACTTC. It yields the protein CASSPTGEGSYEQYF.

This clonotype was seen many times. V gene TRBV5-8 combines with J gene TRBJ2-3, with 10 bases lining up with TRBD2. The CDR3 runs 15 residues. The germline V gene has CDR1 SGHTS and CDR2 YDEGEE. After removal of 5 bases from V and 6 bases from J, the junction contained 9 bases not matched to a gene. CDR3 bases: TGTGCCAGCAGAACGAAGCGGGGGGGTTGGGATACGCAGTATTTT. Translating gives CASRTKRGGWDTQYF.

In this sample, this clonotype turned up many times. The chain is built from TRBV7-6 and TRBJ1-6, with D possibly matching TRBD1 (5 bases). From germline, CDR1 is SGHVS and CDR2 FNYEAQ. The CDR3 is made up of 13 amino acids. Trimming shortened V by 6 bases and J by 7 bases, and 10 bases separated the two germline ends. DNA of the CDR3: TGTGCCAGCAGAACTGGGGGGAATTCACCCCTCCACTTT. It specifies CASRTGGNSPLHF.